This T cell receptor beta chain appears in the sequencing data of a study of identical twins. MiXCR, applied by TCRdb to the 5' RACE reads, yields one record per CDR3 protein. The sample holds some 630,000 distinct CDR3 sequences, roughly 7.2% seen once. This same sample was also part of a study on yellow fever vaccine responses in identical twins.

The TCR originated in a woman aged 18-29 years in good health. The sequenced sample consisted of PBMCs.

The CDR3 region is CASSSQGNTIYF. Here the CDR3 DNA reads TGTGCCAGCAGCTCCCAGGGAAACACCATATATTTT. This chain uses TRBV6-6 with TRBJ1-3; D unresolved. The CDR3 spans 12 residues. The V and J ends lost 6 bases and 4 bases respectively, with 7 bases between them. Germline CDR1 is MNHNY and CDR2 is SVGAGI (reference sequence).